This T cell receptor (beta chain) came from a study of OX40 agonist ivuxolimab in advanced cancers. The repertoire was sequenced with immunoSEQ multiplex PCR; TCRdb's copy has only in-frame clones and lacks some. Among tens of thousands of clones, about 85% were seen once, and the ten largest hold more than 13%. This CDR3 spans 13 amino acids. In germline, CDR1 is MNHEY, CDR2 SMNVEV (reference sequence). The ends were cut back, 0 bases at V and 3 bases at J, with 3 bases in the middle. The clonotype originates from an adult with an advanced solid tumor such as melanoma, head and neck, liver or kidney cancer. The sequences come from CD4+ or CD8+ T cells sorted from blood, collected in a trial of the OX40 agonist ivuxolimab. The genes are TRBV27 and TRBJ2-1; D not resolved. Written as DNA, the CDR3 is TGTGCCAGCAGTTTATCGATCTACAATGAGCAGTTCTTC. This gives the protein CASSLSIYNEQFF.